A selection of T cell receptor beta chains follows, all from one sample in a study of CD8 T cells in Susac syndrome. TCRdb ran MiXCR on the immunoSEQ multiplex PCR reads and lists one entry per CDR3 protein. In the table there are 180,000 or so distinct CDR3 sequences, 90% to 95% of which are singletons. The source material was CD4+ T cells from PBMCs. These TCRs come from a human donor with multiple sclerosis. Both conserved end residues are part of each CDR3. D genes are given only for firm matches. Clone sizes are given selectively: once, few, many, or a class where the clone is expanded.

>-|TRBJ2-4|-|17|TRBV11-2
CASSSRRADLAKNIQYF
TGTGCCAGCAGCTCGAGGAGGGCAGACCTAGCCAAAAACATTCAGTACTTC
>-|TRBJ1-2|-|12|TRBV7-2
CASSLVWAGYTF
TGTGCCAGCAGCTTAGTTTGGGCTGGCTACACCTTC
>once|TRBJ1-5|-|13|TRBV3-1
CASSQDRYQPQHF
TGTGCCAGCAGCCAAGATCGGTATCAGCCCCAGCATTTT
>-|TRBJ2-1|-|14|TRBV12-5
CASGLGQGTDEQFF
TGTGCTAGTGGTTTGGGGCAGGGGACGGATGAGCAGTTCTTC
>-|TRBJ2-1|TRBD2|14|TRBV6-6
CASSSGTSRGEQFF
TGTGCCAGCAGTTCCGGGACTAGTCGTGGTGAGCAGTTCTTC
>-|TRBJ2-6|-|15|TRBV9
CASSAPGAGANVLTF
TGTGCCAGCAGCGCCCCAGGAGCCGGGGCCAACGTCCTGACTTTC
>-|TRBJ2-3|TRBD2|15|TRBV20-1
CSAYLSGSDSDTQYF
TGCAGTGCCTACCTTAGCGGGAGCGATTCAGATACGCAGTATTTT
>-|TRBJ2-1|-|13|TRBV19
CASSISPAGEQFF
TGTGCCAGTAGTATTTCTCCGGCTGGGGAGCAGTTCTTC
>-|TRBJ1-2|-|13|TRBV12-3/TRBV12-4
CASSGTGPRGYTF
TGTGCCAGCAGTGGCACCGGGCCTAGAGGCTACACCTTC
>-|TRBJ2-5|-|14|TRBV4-1
CASSQDSGVETQYF
TGCGCCAGCAGCCAAGATTCGGGCGTGGAGACCCAGTACTTC
>-|TRBJ2-3|-|11|TRBV20-1
CSGDKTDTQYF
TGCAGTGGGGACAAAACAGATACGCAGTATTTT
>few|TRBJ1-5|TRBD1|13|TRBV12-3/TRBV12-4
CASSQGGGQPQHF
TGTGCCAGCAGCCAGGGGGGAGGTCAGCCCCAGCATTTT
>-|TRBJ1-1|-|14|TRBV7-9
CASSFEGLRTEAFF
TGTGCCAGCAGCTTTGAAGGGTTGCGCACTGAAGCTTTCTTT
>-|TRBJ2-1|-|16|TRBV20-1
CSARRYSGVAYNEQFF
TGCAGTGCTAGACGCTACTCAGGCGTTGCCTACAATGAGCAGTTCTTC
>few|TRBJ1-1|-|14|TRBV27
CASRPDSSNTEAFF
TGTGCCAGCCGACCGGACAGCTCGAACACTGAAGCTTTCTTT
>once|TRBJ2-7|TRBD1|17|TRBV27
CASSLRREGTGTYEQYF
TGTGCCAGCAGTTTGAGGAGGGAGGGGACAGGGACCTACGAGCAGTACTTC
>-|TRBJ2-3|-|16|TRBV20-1
CSARDPGLTVTDTQYF
TGCAGTGCTAGGGATCCGGGACTGACAGTTACAGATACGCAGTATTTT
>-|TRBJ1-2|TRBD1|15|TRBV4-1
CASSQLGQGEDGYTF
TGCGCCAGCAGCCAGCTAGGACAGGGTGAGGATGGCTACACCTTC
>-|TRBJ2-7|TRBD1|14|TRBV29-1
CSATPPTGGYEQYF
TGCAGCGCCACACCCCCGACAGGGGGCTACGAGCAGTACTTC
>once|TRBJ2-1|TRBD2|13|TRBV4-2
CASSQDQSGVEFF
TGTGCCAGCAGCCAAGATCAAAGCGGGGTAGAGTTCTTC
>-|TRBJ2-4|-|13|TRBV9
CASSPPGGGIQYF
TGTGCCAGCAGCCCACCAGGGGGGGGCATTCAGTACTTC
>-|TRBJ1-2|-|13|TRBV4-1
CASSQGFRDGYTF
TGCGCCAGCAGCCAGGGGTTCCGCGATGGCTACACCTTC
>-|TRBJ2-4|-|15|TRBV29-1
CSVEDRTGSTNIQYF
TGCAGCGTTGAAGATCGAACAGGGTCAACAAACATTCAGTACTTC
>-|TRBJ1-5|-|14|TRBV27
CASSSGDSNQPQHF
TGTGCCAGCAGTTCCGGAGATAGCAATCAGCCCCAGCATTTT
>-|TRBJ2-4|TRBD1|14|TRBV6-5
CASKKGQLLNIQYF
TGTGCCTCCAAGAAGGGACAGCTCCTAAACATTCAGTACTTC
>-|TRBJ2-1|-|14|TRBV29-1
CSVGPAEPYNEQFF
TGCAGCGTTGGACCAGCGGAGCCTTACAATGAGCAGTTCTTC
>-|TRBJ2-1|TRBD1|11|TRBV12-3/TRBV12-4
CASSLGQGKFF
TGTGCCAGCAGTCTCGGACAGGGAAAATTCTTC
>few|TRBJ2-5|-|14|TRBV4-2
CASSPGTYQETQYF
TGTGCCAGCAGCCCTGGGACGTATCAAGAGACCCAGTACTTC
>-|TRBJ1-2|-|14|TRBV20-1
CSAKPGRGSYGYTF
TGCAGTGCTAAACCAGGGCGGGGATCCTATGGCTACACCTTC
>-|TRBJ1-2|-|13|TRBV20-1
CSARETENYGYTF
TGCAGTGCTAGAGAGACAGAGAACTATGGCTACACCTTC
>-|TRBJ2-3|-|11|TRBV28
CASSWSDTQYF
TGTGCCAGCAGCTGGAGCGATACGCAGTATTTT
>-|TRBJ1-2|TRBD1|16|TRBV24-1
CATSEPRTGGDYGYTF
TGTGCCACCAGTGAACCACGGACAGGGGGCGATTATGGCTACACCTTC
>-|TRBJ2-2|-|13|TRBV5-1
CASSAPGSWELFF
TGCGCCAGCAGCGCTCCCGGGAGTTGGGAGCTGTTTTTT
>-|TRBJ2-3|TRBD1|14|TRBV20-1
CSAKGATGINTQYF
TGCAGTGCCAAGGGGGCGACAGGGATCAATACGCAGTATTTT
>-|TRBJ2-1|-|16|TRBV7-2
CASSSARGAAVNEQFF
TGTGCCAGCAGCTCCGCTCGAGGGGCCGCAGTCAATGAGCAGTTCTTC
>-|TRBJ2-7|-|11|TRBV5-4
CASSKFYEQYF
TGTGCCAGCAGCAAGTTCTACGAGCAGTACTTC
>-|TRBJ2-2|-|14|TRBV11-3
CASSLFGNTGELFF
TGTGCCAGCAGCTTATTTGGGAACACCGGGGAGCTGTTTTTT
>-|TRBJ1-4|-|13|TRBV2
CARRAQGSEKLFF
TGTGCCAGGAGGGCGCAGGGAAGTGAAAAACTGTTTTTT
>-|TRBJ1-5|TRBD1|16|TRBV20-1
CSARRPGTADNQPQHF
TGCAGTGCTAGACGACCCGGGACAGCGGATAATCAGCCCCAGCATTTT
>-|TRBJ2-2|-|10|TRBV5-1
CASWDGELFF
TGCGCCTCATGGGACGGGGAGCTGTTTTTT
>-|TRBJ2-7|-|15|TRBV12-3/TRBV12-4
CASSLYGFGSYEQYF
TGTGCCAGCAGTTTATACGGTTTTGGCTCCTACGAGCAGTACTTC
>-|TRBJ1-5|-|14|TRBV4-1
CASSLKYSNQPQHF
TGCGCCAGCAGCCTTAAGTATAGCAATCAGCCCCAGCATTTT
>-|TRBJ2-2|-|15|TRBV14
CASSQGPSNTGELFF
TGTGCCAGCAGCCAAGGACCTTCGAACACCGGGGAGCTGTTTTTT
>-|TRBJ2-2|TRBD2|14|TRBV30
CAWREAGGTGELFF
TGTGCCTGGCGGGAAGCGGGGGGCACCGGGGAGCTGTTTTTT
>once|TRBJ1-1|-|12|TRBV6-6
CAEGRVNTEAFF
TGTGCCGAGGGTCGGGTGAACACTGAAGCTTTCTTT
>-|TRBJ2-2|-|17|TRBV20-1
CSALRVGAGRLTGELFF
TGCAGTGCTCTTAGGGTGGGGGCAGGAAGACTAACCGGGGAGCTGTTTTTT
>-|TRBJ2-7|-|14|TRBV10-3
CATRPLGDSYEQYF
TGTGCCACCCGCCCGCTGGGTGATTCCTACGAGCAGTACTTC
>-|TRBJ2-5|-|13|TRBV5-1
CASSLGGEETQYF
TGCGCCAGCAGCTTGGGAGGGGAAGAGACCCAGTACTTC